Following are 22 T cell receptor beta chains from one sample sequenced in a study of cytomegalovirus exposure and HLA in healthy donors. A multiplex PCR was run with 60 Vbeta primers and 13 Jbeta primers. Assay: immunoSEQ multiplex PCR; the TCRdb copy retains only in-frame clones and omits some. Among about 200,000 clones, approximately 78% were seen once, and the ten largest hold approximately 6.5%. Specimen: PBMCs. The receptors derive from a woman aged 45-65 years in good health and CMV-seropositive.

In DNA, the CDR3 is TGCGCCAGCAGCCCTGGGGCGGTTTTGTCTGGAAACACCATATATTTT. Translated: CASSPGAVLSGNTIYF. The chain links TRBV5-1 to TRBJ1-3, with D perhaps matching TRBD1 (5 bases). V was cut by 4 bases and J by 1 base, with 15 bases left in between. CDR3 length: 16 amino acids. Per the germline V gene, CDR1 is SGHRS and CDR2 is YFSETQ.

This sequence joins TRBV5-6 and TRBJ2-5; 7 bases are a match to TRBD1. CDR3 length: 14 residues. J gave up 4 bases and V 4 bases, and 7 bases lay outside the gene matches. CDR1 SGHDT and CDR2 YYEEEE come from the germline V gene. The CDR3 DNA is TGTGCCAGCAGCCGGGACAGCTTAGGAGAGACCCAGTACTTC. It yields the protein CASSRDSLGETQYF.

This clone was seen once. The DNA for the CDR3 is TGTGCCAGTAGTATAGGGCAGACTACCTACGAGCAGTACTTC. Translation: CASSIGQTTYEQYF. V usage is TRBV19 and J usage is TRBJ2-7; maybe TRBD2 (5 bases). V shed 1 base and J shed 2 bases, with 9 bases lying between them. This CDR3 has 14 residues. Germline lookup yields CDR1 LNHDA and CDR2 SQIVND (reference sequence).

Details on this clone: A junction boundary mismatches the germline segment, possibly from a read error. The gene calls are TRBV5-4 and TRBJ2-4; the D gene is possibly TRBD1 (6 bases). The CDR3 loop spans 16 amino acids. Germline assignment: CDR1 SGHNT and CDR2 YYREEE (reference sequence). The CDR3 loop is CASSLGQGLAKNSQYF. The CDR3 bases are TGTGCCAGCAGCTTGGGGCAGGGGCTAGCCAAAAACAGTCAGTACTTC.

The rearrangement links TRBV19 to TRBJ1-1; 7 positions agree with TRBD1. The length of the CDR3 is 14 residues. Germline trimming cut 3 bases from V and 3 bases from J; bases unmatched to any gene: 4. CDR1 LNHDA and CDR2 SQIVND come from the germline V gene (reference sequence). The CDR3 region is CASSITGEDTEAFF. The CDR3 nucleotides are TGTGCCAGTAGTATTACAGGGGAGGACACTGAAGCTTTCTTT.

The CDR3 loop reads CSARPGGRTGELFF. The DNA of the CDR3 is TGCAGCGCCCGCCCGGGGGGGCGGACCGGGGAGCTGTTTTTT. This sequence joins TRBV29-1 and TRBJ2-2, with 8 positions matching TRBD2. V was clipped by 7 bases and J by 5 bases; unmatched bases: 9. CDR1 is SQVTM, CDR2 ANQGSEA, per germline. The CDR3 is 14 residues long.

V gene TRBV4-3 combines with J gene TRBJ2-3; 9 nucleotides match TRBD1. The junction had 3 bases not matched to a gene; V was cut back by 5 bases and J by 0 bases. Germline V gene sequence: CDR1 LGHNA, CDR2 YSLEER. This CDR3 is 15 amino acids long. The CDR3 DNA is TGCGCCAGCAGCGCCGGGACAGGGAGCACAGATACGCAGTATTTT. Translating gives CASSAGTGSTDTQYF.

The chain carries TRBV7-3 and TRBJ2-5; 14 nucleotides line up with TRBD2. Unmatched junction bases numbered 15, after V lost 5 bases and J lost 4 bases. Germline loops: CDR1 SGHTA, CDR2 FQGTGA. This CDR3 region has 19 residues. The CDR3: CASSPKTGTSGRGRETQYF. For the CDR3, the DNA is TGTGCCAGCAGCCCGAAAACCGGGACTAGCGGGAGAGGAAGAGAGACCCAGTACTTC.

This sequence joins TRBV5-6 and TRBJ2-3; TRBD1 aligns across 7 bases. CDR1 SGHDT and CDR2 YYEEEE come from the germline V gene. The CDR3 is 15 residues long. Germline trimming cut 4 bases from V and 2 bases from J; bases unmatched to any gene: 7. The CDR3 here is CASSPTGVATDTQYF. DNA for the CDR3: TGTGCCAGCAGCCCTACAGGGGTGGCCACAGATACGCAGTATTTT. Supplemented by reference TRBV5-6 and TRBJ2-3, the full variable domain reads DAGVTQSPTHLIKTRGQQVTLRCSPKSGHDTVSWYQQALGQGPQFIFQYYEEEERQRGNFPDRFSGHQFPNYSSELNVNALLLGDSALYLCASSPTGVATDTQYFGPGTRLTVL.

The chain links TRBV9 to TRBJ2-2; TRBD2 aligns across 8 bases. Trimming removed 2 bases from V and 0 bases from J; junction bases left unmatched: 3. This CDR3 spans 16 amino acids. Germline V lookup: CDR1 SGDLS, CDR2 YYNGEE. CDR3 sequence: CASSVLAGANTGELFF. In nucleotides, the CDR3 is TGTGCCAGCAGCGTTCTAGCGGGCGCGAACACCGGGGAGCTGTTTTTT.

This clone was seen more than once but under ten times. This sequence joins TRBV5-1 and TRBJ2-5; D gene unclear. The V gene's germline CDR1 is SGHRS and CDR2 YFSETQ. Between the trimmed V and J ends, which lost 2 bases and 1 base, there was a span of 9 bases. The CDR3 consists of 14 residues. The CDR3 loop reads CASSFYLPQETQYF. Here the CDR3 DNA reads TGCGCCAGCAGCTTCTATCTCCCCCAAGAGACCCAGTACTTC.

The J gene is TRBJ2-5, the V gene TRBV5-6, with TRBD1 matching over 11 bases. The CDR3 contains 14 residues. CDR1 is SGHDT, CDR2 YYEEEE, per germline. V shed 4 bases and J 3 bases; nucleotides not matched to a gene: 2. This CDR3 is CASSRGQGEETQYF. CDR3 nucleotides: TGTGCCAGCAGCCGGGGACAGGGGGAAGAGACCCAGTACTTC.

The chain couples TRBV5-8 to TRBJ2-1; 10 nucleotides line up with TRBD2. The germline gives CDR1 SGHTS, CDR2 YDEGEE. The CDR3 spans 15 residues. Trimming cost V 5 bases and J 3 bases; bases outside gene matches: 5. The CDR3 DNA follows: TGTGCCAGCAGTACCGGGACTAGCGACTACAATGAGCAGTTCTTC. This gives the protein CASSTGTSDYNEQFF.

The chain combines TRBV7-2 with TRBJ2-3; 9 positions agree with TRBD2. The CDR3 runs to 15 residues. Trimming at V came to 6 bases and at J to 2 bases, leaving 6 bases not matched to a gene. Germline CDR1 is SGHTA and CDR2 is FQGNSA. The CDR3 sequence: CASSQRGDLTDTQYF. DNA of the CDR3: TGTGCCAGCAGTCAGCGGGGGGACCTCACAGATACGCAGTATTTT.

The CDR3 reads CASAVQAPGASNQPQHF. For the CDR3, the DNA is TGTGCCAGCGCCGTCCAGGCACCGGGAGCGAGCAATCAGCCCCAGCATTTT. The chain links TRBV27 to TRBJ1-5; the D is unclear. The V and J ends lost 8 bases and 1 base respectively, with 21 bases between them. CDR3 length: 17 amino acids. The germline gives CDR1 MNHEY, CDR2 SMNVEV (reference sequence).

This chain connects TRBV19 to TRBJ2-3; 9 nucleotides line up with TRBD2. Germline V gene lookup returns CDR1 LNHDA and CDR2 SQIVND (reference sequence). After removal of 5 bases from V and 6 bases from J, the junction contained 9 bases not matched to a gene. The CDR3 spans 15 residues. The CDR3 spells CASSEGLAESDTQYF. CDR3 coding DNA: TGTGCCAGTAGTGAGGGACTAGCCGAGTCGGATACGCAGTATTTT. The whole variable domain, filled in from reference TRBV19 and TRBJ2-3, reads DGGITQSPKYLFRKEGQNVTLSCEQNLNHDAMYWYRQDPGQGLRLIYYSQIVNDFQKGDIAEGYSVSREKKESFPLTVTSAQKNPTAFYLCASSEGLAESDTQYFGPGTRLTVL.

CDR3 residues: CASTRVPYEQYF. The CDR3 nucleotides are TGTGCCAGCACTAGAGTTCCCTACGAGCAGTACTTC. The J gene is TRBJ2-7, the V gene TRBV2; no definite D call. Per the germline V gene, CDR1 is SNHLY and CDR2 is FYNNEI. The V end was cut by 7 bases, the J end by 2 bases, with 9 bases between. This CDR3 comprises 12 residues. Looking up the rest from reference TRBV2 and TRBJ2-7 gives the full variable domain: EPEVTQTPSHQVTQMGQEVILRCVPISNHLYFYWYRQILGQKVEFLVSFYNNEISEKSEIFDDQFSVERPDGSNFTLKIRSTKLEDSAMYFCASTRVPYEQYFGPGTRLTVT.

The V gene is TRBV5-8, the J gene TRBJ1-6; D is ambiguous. CDR3 length equals 14 residues. CDR1 and CDR2 from the germline V gene are SGHTS and YDEGEE. With 1 base removed from V and 0 bases from J, the gap between germline ends came to 2 bases. The chain's CDR3 is CASSLRSYNSPLHF. The CDR3 DNA sequence: TGTGCCAGCAGCTTGCGCTCCTATAATTCACCCCTCCACTTT.

This clone was recorded once. The chain carries TRBV5-6 and TRBJ1-2, with D unclear. CDR1 and CDR2 from the germline V gene are SGHDT and YYEEEE. The CDR3 runs 14 residues. The V end was cut by 0 bases, the J end by 0 bases, with 6 bases between. CDR3 bases: TGTGCCAGCAGCTTGGTGTCCACTAACTATGGCTACACCTTC. Translating it yields CASSLVSTNYGYTF.

The V and J genes are TRBV28 and TRBJ1-2; 9 bases map to TRBD1. V was pared by 3 bases and J by 14 bases, with 13 bases of the junction left unmatched. CDR3 length equals 14 residues. CDR1 MDHEN and CDR2 SYDVKM come from the germline V gene. CDR3 coding DNA: TGTGCCAGCAGTTTTGATCCCGGGACAGGGTGTGGAACCTTC. This translates into CASSFDPGTGCGTF.

The table lists this clone with a few counts. V usage is TRBV9 and J usage is TRBJ2-1, with a possible D match to TRBD1 (5 bases). CDR1 SGDLS and CDR2 YYNGEE come from the germline V gene. There are 16 residues in the CDR3. V lost 0 bases to trimming and J lost 0 bases, with 10 bases between them. Here the CDR3 DNA reads TGTGCCAGCAGCGTAGGTTACAGGAGCTCCTACAATGAGCAGTTCTTC. It yields the protein CASSVGYRSSYNEQFF. The variable domain in full, completed from reference TRBV9 and TRBJ2-1, reads DSGVTQTPKHLITATGQRVTLRCSPRSGDLSVYWYQQSLDQGLQFLIQYYNGEERAKGNILERFSAQQFPDLHSELNLSSLELGDSALYFCASSVGYRSSYNEQFFGPGTRLTVL.

This chain connects TRBV28 to TRBJ2-5; TRBD2 aligns across 7 bases. The tail of the sequence fits TRBJ2-7 better, so the J call may be wrong. Germline loops: CDR1 MDHEN, CDR2 SYDVKM. This CDR3 region has 13 residues. The CDR3 DNA reads as TGTGCCAGCCACCAGCGGGGCTTTCTCGAGCAGTACTTC. Residues: CASHQRGFLEQYF.